This T cell receptor (beta chain) is from a study of T cell responses to AZD1222 COVID-19 vaccine. Study-wide findings and caveats: Regions 160-218 and 743-854 dominated among vaccine-associated CD4 TCRs spanning spike. The donors showed a predominance of white British ancestry and of females, with possible underestimation of clonal diversity.

The repertoire was sequenced with immunoSEQ multiplex PCR; TCRdb's copy has only in-frame clones and lacks some. The sample records 30,000 to 35,000 clones, 65% to 90% being singletons. CDR1 is SGHDT and CDR2 is YYEEEE in the germline V gene. The CDR3 has 16 amino acids. Trimming cost V 0 bases and J 6 bases; bases outside gene matches: 11. Notes on this clone: Its target is unknown.

The receptor was derived from an adult in good health. The starting material was peripheral blood, obtained on day 0 of AZD1222 vaccination. The V call is TRBV5-6, the J call TRBJ1-2, with 7 bases aligning to TRBD1. As DNA, the CDR3 is TGTGCCAGCAGCTTGGCCTTTTTCGACAGGGCTGATGGCTACACCTTC. Translating it yields CASSLAFFDRADGYTF.